Presented here are 20 T cell receptor beta chains from one specimen sequenced in a study of cytomegalovirus exposure and HLA in healthy donors. Primers: 60 Vbeta forward and 13 Jbeta reverse. The protocol was immunoSEQ multiplex PCR, while the TCRdb copy is restricted to in-frame clones and leaves out a portion. The top ten clones hold 1% to 1.5% of a sample with about 92,000 clones, 65% to 85% of them seen once. The source material was PBMCs. Receptors originate from a girl aged 2 to 9 in good health and CMV-seropositive.

This chain uses TRBV10-3 with TRBJ2-1; D unresolved. The germline V gene encodes CDR1 ENHRY and CDR2 SYGVKD. CDR3 length: 15 residues. V gave up 6 bases and J gave up 3 bases, with 15 bases separating them. CDR3: CAISGVSISYNEQFF. In DNA form, the CDR3 reads TGTGCCATCAGCGGAGTCTCCATTAGCTACAATGAGCAGTTCTTC.

CDR3 DNA sequence: TGTGCCAGCAGTGAATCATGGGGACTAGGGTCTGGGGCCAACGTCCTGACTTTC. This codes for CASSESWGLGSGANVLTF. This chain joins TRBV25-1 and TRBJ2-6; 8 nucleotides line up with TRBD2. CDR1 is MGHDK, CDR2 SYGVNS, per germline. The CDR3 is made up of 18 amino acids. The ends lost 1 base at V and 1 base at J; junction bases unmatched: 6.

The V and J genes are TRBV7-6 and TRBJ2-5, with D uncertain. Per the germline V gene, CDR1 is SGHVS and CDR2 is FNYEAQ. This CDR3 region has 13 residues. Deletions cut 0 bases from V and 5 bases from J, with 7 bases between. The CDR3 DNA is TGTGCCAGCAGCTTAGCCGTGTCCGAGACCCAGTACTTC. Translated: CASSLAVSETQYF.

The gene calls are TRBV2 and TRBJ2-7, with D maybe TRBD2 (6 bases). Germline V gene sequence: CDR1 SNHLY, CDR2 FYNNEI. CDR3 size: 16 residues. Trimming pared 6 bases from V and 4 bases from J, leaving 22 bases between. The CDR3 DNA follows: TGTGCCAGCAGCTCCGAGTGGGGGGTGTTCGTTTACGAGCAGTACTTC. It is translated as CASSSEWGVFVYEQYF.

This clone was detected a few times. The chain carries TRBV6-1 and TRBJ1-4, with 9 bases identical to TRBD1. The CDR3 is 16 amino acids. The V and J ends lost 0 bases and 5 bases, in that order; junction bases with no gene match: 4. Germline CDR1 MNHNS, CDR2 SASEGT. This CDR3 reads CASSEAPTGGNEKLFF. CDR3 DNA: TGTGCCAGCAGTGAAGCCCCGACAGGGGGAAATGAAAAACTGTTTTTT.

This clone came up a few times. The J gene is TRBJ1-1, the V gene TRBV5-4, with TRBD1 matching 10 bases. V lost 4 bases and J lost 6; bases outside the gene matches: 6. The CDR3 is 14 amino acids. In germline, CDR1 is SGHNT, CDR2 YYREEE (reference sequence). CDR3 amino acids: CASSRQGARAEAFF. The DNA of the CDR3 is TGTGCCAGCAGCCGACAGGGGGCTCGAGCTGAAGCTTTCTTT. Full variable domain (missing parts from reference TRBV5-4 and TRBJ1-1): ETGVTQSPTHLIKTRGQQVTLRCSSQSGHNTVSWYQQALGQGPQFIFQYYREEENGRGNFPPRFSGLQFPNYSSELNVNALELDDSALYLCASSRQGARAEAFFGQGTRLTVV.

The chain combines TRBV19 with TRBJ1-2; D not resolved. This CDR3 has 13 residues. Deletions cut 4 bases from V and 2 bases from J, with 8 bases between. Germline assignment: CDR1 LNHDA and CDR2 SQIVND (reference sequence). CDR3 bases: TGTGCCAGTAGTACCGGTCGGAACTATGGCTACACCTTC. Translating gives CASSTGRNYGYTF.

This clone was found once. The V call is TRBV27, the J call TRBJ2-7; 8 positions match TRBD1. Germline values: CDR1 MNHEY, CDR2 SMNVEV (reference sequence). The CDR3 sequence is 14 residues long. The V and J ends lost 3 bases and 3 bases, in that order; junction bases with no gene match: 4. The CDR3 nucleotides read TGTGCCAGCAGTTTGACAGGGGACGTCTACGAGCAGTACTTC. Translating gives CASSLTGDVYEQYF.

This CDR3 is CATSRALGLGDEQFF. The CDR3 coding sequence is TGTGCCACCAGCAGGGCTCTTGGACTAGGCGATGAGCAGTTCTTC. This rearrangement joins TRBV15 to TRBJ2-1; 7 bases agree with TRBD2. V lost 3 bases, J lost 8 bases, and 10 bases stayed unmatched. CDR3 length: 15 amino acids. Germline V gene sequence: CDR1 LNHNV, CDR2 YYDKDF (reference sequence).

This clone was seen just once. The chain employs TRBV28 and TRBJ2-7; D uncertain. The CDR3 is 12 residues long. Germline assignment: CDR1 MDHEN and CDR2 SYDVKM. V was clipped by 1 base and J by 4 bases, with 5 bases between them. The CDR3 region has the DNA TGTGCCAGCAGTTTATTTGAGTACGAGCAGTACTTC. This encodes CASSLFEYEQYF.

The gene calls are TRBV7-9 and TRBJ1-2; D not certain. CDR3 length: 13 residues. Germline CDR1 is SEHNR and CDR2 is FQNEAQ (reference sequence). V was cut by 6 bases and J by 6 bases, with 14 bases left in between. In nucleotides, the CDR3 is TGTGCCAGCAGTCGAACCAGGAGGAATGGCTACACCTTC. As protein: CASSRTRRNGYTF.

The rearrangement links TRBV9 to TRBJ1-1; TRBD1 might be the D (5 bases). Trimming left V 0 bases short and J 2 bases short, with 11 bases between. The CDR3 has 15 residues. Germline V gene lookup returns CDR1 SGDLS and CDR2 YYNGEE. The DNA for the CDR3 is TGTGCCAGCAGCGTAGCTTCCGGGGGTAACACTGAAGCTTTCTTT. This codes for CASSVASGGNTEAFF.

The rearrangement uses TRBV30 and TRBJ2-5, with TRBD2 identical over 7 bases. Unmatched junction bases numbered 7, after V lost 0 bases and J lost 6 bases. Germline CDR1 GTSNPN, CDR2 SVGIG (reference sequence). CDR3 size: 14 residues. The CDR3 sequence is CAWSVGRGVQTQYF. CDR3 nucleotide sequence: TGTGCCTGGAGTGTCGGCCGGGGGGTGCAGACCCAGTACTTC.

The chain carries TRBV6-6 and TRBJ1-3, with TRBD1 identical over 9 bases. From germline, CDR1 is MNHNY and CDR2 SVGAGI (reference sequence). This CDR3 is 16 amino acids long. After removal of 3 bases from V and 4 bases from J, the junction contained 7 bases not matched to a gene. CDR3 nucleotides: TGTGCCAGCAGTTATACCGGGACAGGGCAAGGAAACACCATATATTTT. Translation: CASSYTGTGQGNTIYF.

The V gene is TRBV7-2, the J gene TRBJ2-7, with a possible D match to TRBD2 (5 bases). The CDR3 is 13 amino acids. Looked up from germline, CDR1 is SGHTA and CDR2 is FQGNSA. V was clipped by 1 base and J by 3 bases, with 7 bases between them. CDR3 nucleotides: TGTGCCAGCAGCTTAGAGGCGGGCTACGAGCAGTACTTC. Its protein product is CASSLEAGYEQYF.

This clone was seen just once. This chain joins TRBV30 and TRBJ2-2, with a weak D call TRBD1 (5 bases). This CDR3 comprises 13 residues. V dropped 0 bases and J dropped 4 bases, with 6 bases sitting between them. Per the germline V gene, CDR1 is GTSNPN and CDR2 is SVGIG (reference sequence). This CDR3 reads CAWSVQATGELFF. CDR3 bases: TGTGCCTGGAGTGTACAGGCCACCGGGGAGCTGTTTTTT. The whole variable domain, remainder taken from reference TRBV30 and TRBJ2-2, is SQTIHQWPATLVQPVGSPLSLECTVEGTSNPNLYWYRQAAGRGLQLLFYSVGIGQISSEVPQNLSASRPQDRQFILSSKKLLLSDSGFYLCAWSVQATGELFFGEGSRLTVL.

V and J are TRBV7-9 and TRBJ2-7, with 12 bases matching TRBD1. Germline CDR1 and CDR2: SEHNR and FQNEAQ (reference sequence). The CDR3 sequence is 15 residues long. V lost 5 bases to trimming and J lost 5 bases; unmatched junction nucleotides: 7. CDR3 in amino acids: CASSNRDRGQDEQYF. In DNA, the CDR3 is TGTGCCAGCAGCAACCGGGACAGGGGGCAGGACGAGCAGTACTTC.

This clone was observed a handful of times. V and J are TRBV14 and TRBJ1-2; D gene unclear. Germline V gene lookup returns CDR1 SGHDN and CDR2 FVKESK. The CDR3 loop spans 14 amino acids. Trimming cost V 0 bases and J 6 bases, with 11 bases left between them. CDR3 nucleotide sequence: TGTGCCAGCAGCCAAGATGGGTACGGGGATGGCTACACCTTC. It translates to CASSQDGYGDGYTF.

This chain connects TRBV2 to TRBJ2-7; perhaps TRBD1 as D (6 bases). The CDR3 has 14 amino acids. Germline lookup yields CDR1 SNHLY and CDR2 FYNNEI. Trimming took 4 bases from V and 2 from J, leaving 12 bases between them. This chain's CDR3 is CASSADRITYEQYF. The CDR3 DNA reads TGTGCCAGCAGTGCCGACAGGATAACCTACGAGCAGTACTTC.

The CDR3 loop reads CASSEDPGAVPYNEQFF. The CDR3 coding sequence is TGTGCCAGCAGTGAAGACCCGGGAGCTGTACCTTACAATGAGCAGTTCTTC. The gene calls are TRBV6-1 and TRBJ2-1; possibly TRBD2 for D (6 bases). V gave up 1 base and J gave up 4 bases, with 17 bases separating them. CDR1 is MNHNS, CDR2 SASEGT, per germline. The CDR3 length is 17 residues.